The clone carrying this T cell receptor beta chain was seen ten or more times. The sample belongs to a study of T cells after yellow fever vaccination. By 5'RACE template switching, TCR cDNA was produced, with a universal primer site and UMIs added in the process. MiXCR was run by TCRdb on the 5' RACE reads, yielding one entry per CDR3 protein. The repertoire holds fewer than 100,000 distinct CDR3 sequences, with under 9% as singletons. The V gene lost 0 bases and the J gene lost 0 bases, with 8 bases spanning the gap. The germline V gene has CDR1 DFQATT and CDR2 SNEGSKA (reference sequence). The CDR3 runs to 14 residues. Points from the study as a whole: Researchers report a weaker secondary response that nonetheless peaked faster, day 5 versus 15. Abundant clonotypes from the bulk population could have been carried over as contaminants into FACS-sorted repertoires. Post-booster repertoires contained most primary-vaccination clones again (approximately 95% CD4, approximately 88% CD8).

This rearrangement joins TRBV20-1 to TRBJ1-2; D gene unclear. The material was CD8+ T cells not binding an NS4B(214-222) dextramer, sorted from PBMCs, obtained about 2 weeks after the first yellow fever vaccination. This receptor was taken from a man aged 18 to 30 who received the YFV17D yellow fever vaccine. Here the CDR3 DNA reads TGCAGTGCTAGAGATTTGGGGTCTAACTATGGCTACACCTTC. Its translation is CSARDLGSNYGYTF.